A selection of T cell receptor beta chains follows, all from one sample in a study of spatial heterogeneity in lung cancer. TCRdb itself ran the 5' RACE reads through MiXCR, one entry per CDR3 protein. Among approximately 6,900 distinct CDR3 sequences listed, 12% were seen once. The sequences come from lung tumor tissue, collected at surgery. The receptors were gathered from a male donor with early-stage non-small cell lung cancer. The CDR3 runs from the conserved cysteine through the conserved F or W. Fields, in order: CDR3 protein, CDR3 DNA, J gene, clone size, V gene, D gene. A D gene is named only where the DNA matches it firmly. The size field reads once, few, many, or a class for an expanded clone.

CGMVRPRGQQETQYF | TGCGGCATGGTACGCCCAAGAGGACAGCAAGAGACCCAGTACTTC | TRBJ2-5 | large | TRBV20-1 | NA
CASSLVRDTQYF | TGTGCCAGCAGCTTAGTAAGAGATACGCAGTATTTT | TRBJ2-3 | medium-sized | TRBV7-9 | NA
CASSPGTLKKNIQYF | TGTGCCAGCAGTCCAGGGACACTTAAAAAAAACATTCAGTACTTC | TRBJ2-4 | many | TRBV2 | NA
CASSSPSGRFGEQFF | TGTGCCAGCAGTTCGCCTAGCGGGAGGTTCGGTGAGCAGTTCTTC | TRBJ2-1 | medium-sized | TRBV28 | TRBD2
CASSFGSHEQYF | TGTGCCAGCAGCTTCGGTAGCCACGAGCAGTACTTC | TRBJ2-7 | medium-sized | TRBV7-9 | NA
CAIRTGDNYGYTF | TGTGCCATTAGGACAGGGGATAACTATGGCTACACCTTC | TRBJ1-2 | many | TRBV10-3 | TRBD1
CSVERGGAGGEQFF | TGCAGCGTTGAAAGGGGCGGAGCAGGGGGTGAGCAGTTCTTC | TRBJ2-1 | few | TRBV29-1 | TRBD1
CASSESDTQYF | TGTGCCAGCAGTGAATCCGATACGCAGTATTTT | TRBJ2-3 | many | TRBV2 | NA
CSVGLAFADTQYF | TGCAGCGTGGGACTAGCGTTCGCAGATACGCAGTATTTT | TRBJ2-3 | many | TRBV29-1 | TRBD2
CASSYGAQGSYEQYF | TGTGCCAGCAGTTACGGTGCACAGGGGAGCTACGAGCAGTACTTC | TRBJ2-7 | few | TRBV6-5 | TRBD1
CASSLALINNEQFF | TGTGCCAGCAGCTTAGCCCTGATAAACAATGAGCAGTTCTTC | TRBJ2-1 | many | TRBV11-2 | NA
CASSLAVWTGGFGELFF | TGTGCCAGCAGCTTAGCGGTATGGACAGGGGGATTCGGGGAGCTGTTTTTT | TRBJ2-2 | many | TRBV7-8 | TRBD1
CASGRDSYGTGELFF | TGTGCCAGCGGGAGAGACTCCTACGGCACCGGGGAGCTGTTTTTT | TRBJ2-2 | many | TRBV7-2 | NA
CSVRGGSSYNEQFF | TGCAGCGTCAGAGGGGGTTCGTCCTACAATGAGCAGTTCTTC | TRBJ2-1 | many | TRBV29-1 | NA
CASALGANSYEQYF | TGTGCCAGTGCTTTGGGCGCCAACTCCTACGAGCAGTACTTC | TRBJ2-7 | many | TRBV19 | NA
CASSPLAPNTGELFF | TGCGCCAGCAGCCCCCTAGCACCGAACACCGGGGAGCTGTTTTTT | TRBJ2-2 | large | TRBV5-1 | NA
CASTPGGWEETQYF | TGTGCCAGCACCCCAGGTGGGTGGGAAGAGACCCAGTACTTC | TRBJ2-5 | medium-sized | TRBV9 | NA
CASTPGSSQETQYF | TGCGCCAGCACCCCAGGGAGTTCCCAAGAGACCCAGTACTTC | TRBJ2-5 | many | TRBV5-1 | NA